Sequencing of this T cell receptor beta chain was carried out in a study of T-cell memory formation after mild COVID-19. Study observations and caveats: There were some responding clones in pre-infection memory, which suggested that cross-reactive memory had joined. CD8+ contracting clones occupied EMRA, while CD4+ ones occupied mainly CM and EM. Day 15 to 85 contracting clones showed balanced CD4/CD8; later expanders leaned CD4+.

Researchers used 5'RACE with constant-segment primers to make TCR alpha and TCR beta cDNA libraries that carry sample barcodes and UMIs. TCRdb fed the 5' RACE reads into MiXCR, producing one record per CDR3 protein. The sample holds 400,000 or so distinct CDR3 sequences; around 21% are singletons and the top ten take approximately 13%. The V gene lost 4 bases and the J gene lost 5 bases, with 23 bases spanning the gap. Germline-derived CDR1 and CDR2 are SQVTM and ANQGSEA. The CDR3 has 16 amino acids. Comment on this clonotype: Its cognate antigen is unknown.

The chain recombines TRBV29-1 with TRBJ1-1; TRBD1 is a possible D gene (5 bases). The receptor was isolated from an adult woman who had mild COVID-19 (a few samples of this study predate the infection). Cell type and time point are not known. What was sequenced was PBMCs or a T cell subset sorted from them (not recorded which). CDR3 DNA: TGCAGCGTTGTCCGGGACTCGGCCCGAATCTGGACTGAAGCTTTCTTT. This encodes CSVVRDSARIWTEAFF.